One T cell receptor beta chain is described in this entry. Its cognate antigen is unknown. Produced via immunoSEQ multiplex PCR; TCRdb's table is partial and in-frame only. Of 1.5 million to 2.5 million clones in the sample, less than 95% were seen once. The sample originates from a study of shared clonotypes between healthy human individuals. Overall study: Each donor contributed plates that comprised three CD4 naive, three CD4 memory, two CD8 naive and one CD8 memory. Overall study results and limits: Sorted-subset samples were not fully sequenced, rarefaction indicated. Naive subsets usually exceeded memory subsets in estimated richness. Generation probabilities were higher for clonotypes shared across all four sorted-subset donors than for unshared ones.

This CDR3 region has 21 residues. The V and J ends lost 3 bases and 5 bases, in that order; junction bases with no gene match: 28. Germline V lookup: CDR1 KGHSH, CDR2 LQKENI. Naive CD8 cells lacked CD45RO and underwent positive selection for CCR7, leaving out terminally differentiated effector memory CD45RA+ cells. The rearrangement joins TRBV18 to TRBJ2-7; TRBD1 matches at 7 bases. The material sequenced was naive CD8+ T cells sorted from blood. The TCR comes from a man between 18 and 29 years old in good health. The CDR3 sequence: CASSPRLGWGSDRTAINEQYF. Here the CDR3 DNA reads TGTGCCAGCTCACCGAGGTTGGGTTGGGGTTCGGACAGGACCGCGATTAACGAGCAGTACTTC.